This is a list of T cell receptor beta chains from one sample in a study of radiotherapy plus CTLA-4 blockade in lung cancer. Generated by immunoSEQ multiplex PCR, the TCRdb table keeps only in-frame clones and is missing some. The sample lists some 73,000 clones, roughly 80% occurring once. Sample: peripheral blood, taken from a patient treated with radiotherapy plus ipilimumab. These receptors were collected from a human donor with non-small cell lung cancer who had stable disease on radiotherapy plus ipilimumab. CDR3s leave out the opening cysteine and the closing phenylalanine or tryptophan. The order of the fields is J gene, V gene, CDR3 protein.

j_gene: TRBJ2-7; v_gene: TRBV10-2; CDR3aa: ASATASAAYEQY
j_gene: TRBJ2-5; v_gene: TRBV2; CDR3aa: ASSEWERGETQY
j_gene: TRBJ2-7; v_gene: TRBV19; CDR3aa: ASSRVQGTSGRNEQY
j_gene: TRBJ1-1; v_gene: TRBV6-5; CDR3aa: ASSYSENTEAF
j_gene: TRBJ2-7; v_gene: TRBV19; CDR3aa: ATMGTQGAYEQY
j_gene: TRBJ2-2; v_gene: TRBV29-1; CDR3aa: SANGGTGELF
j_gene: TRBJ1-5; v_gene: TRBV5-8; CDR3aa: ASSLEGQRNQPQH
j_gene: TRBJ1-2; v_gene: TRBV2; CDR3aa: ASSDIRAGGYT
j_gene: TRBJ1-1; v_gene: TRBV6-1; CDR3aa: ASSVMGNTEAF
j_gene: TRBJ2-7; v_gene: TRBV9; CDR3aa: ASSVFSGGAYEQY
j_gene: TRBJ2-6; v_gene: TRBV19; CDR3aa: ASSIVVGTSGANVLT
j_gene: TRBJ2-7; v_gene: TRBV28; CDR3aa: ASSPAGTGEEGDEQY